The following is a T cell receptor beta chain sequence with its context. The repertoire was sequenced with immunoSEQ multiplex PCR; TCRdb's copy has only in-frame clones and lacks some. The data contain roughly 72,000 clones, nearly 95% of them seen just once; the ten biggest clones take up roughly 0.13%. This sample is drawn from a study of T cell changes during pregnancy in multiple sclerosis. V shed 2 bases, J shed 5 bases, and the junction held 4 bases outside the gene matches. The length of the CDR3 is 15 residues. In germline, CDR1 is SGHVS, CDR2 FNYEAQ. The sample was CD4+ T cells from peripheral blood mononuclear cells, taken after pregnancy. The receptor was derived from a female donor with multiple sclerosis, enrolled in a pregnancy study. V and J are TRBV7-6 and TRBJ2-3, with TRBD2 matching over 10 bases. CDR3: CASSLSGRAEDTQYF. CDR3 DNA sequence: TGTGCCAGCAGCTTAAGCGGGAGGGCCGAAGATACGCAGTATTTT.